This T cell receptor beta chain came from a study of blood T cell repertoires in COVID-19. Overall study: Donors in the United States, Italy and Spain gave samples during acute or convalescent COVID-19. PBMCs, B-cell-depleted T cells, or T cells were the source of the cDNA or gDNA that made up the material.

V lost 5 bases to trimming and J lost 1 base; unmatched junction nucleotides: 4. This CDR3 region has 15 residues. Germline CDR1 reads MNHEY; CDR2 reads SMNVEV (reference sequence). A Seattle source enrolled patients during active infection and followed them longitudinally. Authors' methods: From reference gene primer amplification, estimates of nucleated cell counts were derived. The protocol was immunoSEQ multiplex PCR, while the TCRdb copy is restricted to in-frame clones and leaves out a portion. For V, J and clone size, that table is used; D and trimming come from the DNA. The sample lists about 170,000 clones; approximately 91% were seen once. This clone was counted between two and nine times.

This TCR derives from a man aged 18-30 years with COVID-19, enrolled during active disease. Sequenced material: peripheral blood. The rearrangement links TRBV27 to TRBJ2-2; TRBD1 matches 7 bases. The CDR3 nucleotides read TGTGCCAGCAGTCCGAGGACAGGGAACACCGGGGAGCTGTTTTTT. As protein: CASSPRTGNTGELFF.